Sequencing of this T cell receptor beta chain was carried out in a study of blood T cells in healthy people across ages. Each donor's blood draw was around 10 milliliters of peripheral blood. Broader study findings: Donor CMV infection status was unknown, possibly confounding age-related changes in expanded clonotypes. Long-lived donors had more naive CD4+ cells and higher diversity than aged donors.

Combining a sample-barcoded 5' primer with a J-beta primer mix, a second PCR ran for roughly 6 to 12 cycles. One entry per CDR3 protein results from TCRdb running MiXCR on the 5' RACE reads. The data show 1.5 million to 2 million distinct CDR3 sequences, roughly 49% seen once. Regarding this clonotype: Its antigen is currently unknown.

The CDR3 is 16 residues long. Germline CDR1 is SGHAT and CDR2 is FQDESV (reference sequence). The junction had 9 bases not matched to a gene; V was cut back by 5 bases and J by 2 bases. This TCR was recovered from a woman in her 40s in good health. The rearrangement uses TRBV11-1 and TRBJ2-3; 8 nucleotides line up with TRBD2. The specimen was blood. The CDR3: CASSPKTSGITDTQYF. As DNA, the CDR3 is TGTGCCAGCAGCCCCAAAACTAGCGGAATCACAGATACGCAGTATTTT.